A selection of T cell receptor beta chains follows, all from one sample in a study of blood T cells in healthy people across ages. In TCRdb, the 5' RACE reads were re-called with MiXCR into one record per CDR3 protein. The sample has around 600,000 distinct CDR3 sequences, around 48% seen once; the top ten hold around 23%. The sequenced sample was blood. Receptor source: an elderly man in good health. The CDR3 runs from the conserved cysteine through the conserved F or W. D genes are given only for firm matches. Some rows mark clone size as missing; the rest say once, few, many or name a class of expanded clone.

v_gene,d_gene,j_gene,abundance,CDR3nt,CDR3aa
TRBV6-2/TRBV6-3,.,TRBJ2-7,.,TGTGCCAGCAGCCCGTGGGACGGAGCTAGCTCCTACGAGCAGTACTTC,CASSPWDGASSYEQYF
TRBV11-2,.,TRBJ2-7,.,TGTGCCAGCAAAGGCAGGGGACATTGGGGTACCTACGAGCAGTACTTC,CASKGRGHWGTYEQYF
TRBV5-1,.,TRBJ2-7,few,TGCGCCAGCAGACCGGGACGGGGGCCCTACGAGCAGTACTTC,CASRPGRGPYEQYF
TRBV2,.,TRBJ2-7,few,TGTGCCATCCGGGACGCCGCCTACGAGCAGTACTTC,CAIRDAAYEQYF
TRBV13,.,TRBJ1-6,.,TGTGCCAGCAGCTTAGTTCGGTCCCGGGCTTCACCCCTCCACTTT,CASSLVRSRASPLHF
TRBV4-3,.,TRBJ2-3,few,TGCGCCAGCAGCCAAGACGCGAGATACACAGATACGCAGTATTTT,CASSQDARYTDTQYF
TRBV7-2,.,TRBJ2-1,.,TGTGCCAGCAGCTACTGGGGAGGACGCAATGAGCAGTTCTTC,CASSYWGGRNEQFF
TRBV7-2,TRBD2,TRBJ2-1,.,TGTGTCAGCAGCCCGGGGGGGGCCCTCGTAAATGAGCAGTTCTTC,CVSSPGGALVNEQFF
TRBV15,TRBD1,TRBJ2-7,.,TGTGCCACCAGCTGGGGACAGGGTTTAAGCGAGCAGTACTTC,CATSWGQGLSEQYF
TRBV6-6,.,TRBJ2-7,many,TGTGCCAGCAGTTACTCGGTGGCAGGGACGTACGTGCAGTACTTC,CASSYSVAGTYVQYF
TRBV12-3/TRBV12-4,.,TRBJ1-6,once,TGTGCCAGCAGTTTTGCCAGTAATTCACCCCTCCACTTT,CASSFASNSPLHF
TRBV20-1,.,TRBJ1-2,.,TGCAGTGCTAGGAGGACACCGCCTGGCTATGGCTACACCTTC,CSARRTPPGYGYTF
TRBV29-1,TRBD2,TRBJ2-3,few,TGCAGCGTTGACAGCGGGAGTAGCACAGATACGCAGTATTTT,CSVDSGSSTDTQYF
TRBV6-6,.,TRBJ2-1,many,TGTGCCAGCAGACAACAGGGAGAGCAGTTCTTC,CASRQQGEQFF
TRBV20-1,.,TRBJ2-7,.,TGCAGTGCTAGAGATTTTACCTACGAGCAGTACTTC,CSARDFTYEQYF
TRBV6-5,TRBD1,TRBJ1-2,many,TGTGCCAGCAGTACCTGGACAGGGGATGGCTACACCTTC,CASSTWTGDGYTF
TRBV6-5,.,TRBJ2-1,many,TGTGCCAGCAGTACCCCCGTGGGCAATGAGCAGTTCTTC,CASSTPVGNEQFF
TRBV3-1,.,TRBJ1-4,.,TGTGCCAGCAGCCACAAGCCTGAAAAACTGTTTTTT,CASSHKPEKLFF
TRBV11-3,.,TRBJ2-3,.,TGTGCCAGCAGCCGTGGGGCGGGACGGACAGATACGCAGTATTTT,CASSRGAGRTDTQYF
TRBV10-3,TRBD2,TRBJ2-7,.,TGTGCCACCGCCCAGGTAGTAGCGGGAACCTACGAGCAGTACTTC,CATAQVVAGTYEQYF
TRBV5-1,TRBD2,TRBJ2-7,.,TGCGCCAGCAGCTTGGGACTAGCGGGGGCCGCGAGCTCCTACGAGCAGTACTTC,CASSLGLAGAASSYEQYF
TRBV7-2,.,TRBJ2-7,few,TGTGCCAGCAGCTTAAGCTCCCTCTCCTCCTACGAGCAGTACTTC,CASSLSSLSSYEQYF
TRBV20-1,.,TRBJ2-7,few,TGCAGTGCTAGAGGCTCAGCCGGGACATACGAGCAGTACTTC,CSARGSAGTYEQYF
TRBV29-1,TRBD1,TRBJ2-3,.,TGCAGCGTCTCGGGGACAGGGGGTTTCACAGATACGCAGTATTTT,CSVSGTGGFTDTQYF
TRBV29-1,.,TRBJ2-7,few,TGCAGCGTTGGAGGAGGGGGCGGCGAGCAGTACTTC,CSVGGGGGEQYF
TRBV29-1,.,TRBJ2-1,few,TGCAGCGTTGTAAAAAGCTCCTACAATGAGCAGTTCTTC,CSVVKSSYNEQFF
TRBV5-6,.,TRBJ2-1,many,TGTGCCAGCAGCTTTGGGGATGAGCAGTTCTTC,CASSFGDEQFF
TRBV20-1,.,TRBJ2-1,few,TGCAGTGCTCCACGGGTACCCTACAATGAGCAGTTCTTC,CSAPRVPYNEQFF
TRBV7-2,.,TRBJ2-1,many,TGTGCCAGCAGCCGGATGTTGCAGGACAATGAGCAGTTCTTC,CASSRMLQDNEQFF
TRBV12-3/TRBV12-4,.,TRBJ2-7,few,TGTGCCAGCAGTTTGAGGGGTATTACCTACGAGCAGTACTTC,CASSLRGITYEQYF
TRBV12-3/TRBV12-4,TRBD1,TRBJ2-1,few,TGTGCCAGCAGTAAGGAGGGGACAGGGGTAACCAATGAGCAGTTCTTC,CASSKEGTGVTNEQFF
TRBV12-5,.,TRBJ1-1,once,TGTGCTAGTGGTTTGGGTTTTGGTATAAACACTGAAGCTTTCTTT,CASGLGFGINTEAFF
TRBV27,.,TRBJ1-1,once,TGTGCCAGCAGTTTAGGGGGCAGAAGGTTCGACTTGGCTTTCTTT,CASSLGGRRFDLAFF
TRBV3-1,.,TRBJ1-2,few,TGTGCCAGCAGCACACACGCGGGGAACTATGGCTACACCTTC,CASSTHAGNYGYTF
TRBV6-6,.,TRBJ2-5,many,TGTGCCAGCAGTGCTTTACCCGGAGGCGAGACCCAGTACTTC,CASSALPGGETQYF
TRBV5-1,.,TRBJ2-3,.,TGCGCCAGCAGCGTGGAGTGGGGCCAAGATACGCAGTATTTT,CASSVEWGQDTQYF
TRBV10-3,TRBD1,TRBJ2-1,.,TGTGCCATCAGAGGGACAGGGGGGTACAATGAGCAGTTCTTC,CAIRGTGGYNEQFF
TRBV20-1,.,TRBJ2-7,once,TGCAGTGCTAGTGGTCGGGGCTGGCGCTACGAGCAGTACTTC,CSASGRGWRYEQYF
TRBV20-1,.,TRBJ2-7,few,TGCAGTGCTAGTGCCCGAGGGGCGTCCTACGAGCAGTACTTC,CSASARGASYEQYF
TRBV20-1,.,TRBJ2-1,.,TGCAGTGCTAGATCTAGCGCGGCCAATGAGCAGTTCTTC,CSARSSAANEQFF
TRBV7-9,.,TRBJ2-4,.,TGTGCCAGCAGCCGGGAAGGACAGAAGTACTTC,CASSREGQKYF
TRBV7-2,TRBD2,TRBJ2-5,.,TGTGCCAGCAGCCAGCAGTCTAGCGGGAGGGAAGAGACCCAGTACTTC,CASSQQSSGREETQYF
TRBV11-2,.,TRBJ2-7,.,TGTGCCAGCAGCTTAGGCCGACAGTCTTTCTACGAGCAGTACTTC,CASSLGRQSFYEQYF
TRBV7-3,.,TRBJ1-3,.,TGTGCCAGCAGCTTAAACGGCGGAATCTCTGGAAACACCATATATTTT,CASSLNGGISGNTIYF
TRBV9,.,TRBJ2-3,.,TGTGCCAGCAGCGTAGACAAAGACCCCCGGGGAGATACGCAGTATTTT,CASSVDKDPRGDTQYF
TRBV20-1,.,TRBJ1-5,.,TGCAGTGCAGGTTGGCCCCAGCATTTT,CSAGWPQHF
TRBV6-6,TRBD2,TRBJ2-7,.,TGTGCCAGCAATCTAGCGGGAGGGCACTACGAGCAGTACTTC,CASNLAGGHYEQYF
TRBV3-1,TRBD1,TRBJ2-7,few,TGTGCCAGCAGCCTTCCCGGACAGGTACTGGAGCAGTACTTC,CASSLPGQVLEQYF
TRBV18,.,TRBJ2-1,once,TGTGCCAGCTCTAAGGACGACAGCTCCTACAATGAGCAGTTCTTC,CASSKDDSSYNEQFF
TRBV7-3,.,TRBJ2-2,.,TGTGCCAGCAGCTTAAGACTGGGTGGGGAGCTGTTTTTT,CASSLRLGGELFF
TRBV28,.,TRBJ1-1,few,TGTGCCAGCAGCGTGAGGGGCGGTCACACTGAAGCTTTCTTT,CASSVRGGHTEAFF
TRBV4-1,.,TRBJ1-2,once,TGCGCCAGCAGCCAACCGACCGGGACGACTAACTATGGCTACACCTTC,CASSQPTGTTNYGYTF
TRBV29-1,TRBD1,TRBJ1-5,.,TGCAGCGTTGCCCCGGGACAGGGACGTCAGCCCCAGCATTTT,CSVAPGQGRQPQHF
TRBV6-5,.,TRBJ1-5,.,TGTGCCAGCAGGAGGGGCTTCAATCAGCCCCAGCATTTT,CASRRGFNQPQHF
TRBV7-9,.,TRBJ1-1,.,TGTGCCAGCAGCTCCTCCACACTAGCGAAGACCACTGAAGCTTTCTTT,CASSSSTLAKTTEAFF